This T cell receptor beta chain came from a study of beta chain features in type 1 diabetes. Whole-study results and caveats: TCRB rearrangement may or may not be influenced by HLA type; here this remained unresolved. The study found moderately but significantly shorter TCRB CDR3s in all four CD4+ subsets of Type 1 diabetes patients.

Worth noting for this clone: Its specificity is unknown.

Expressed TCRB transcripts got sequenced, as all isolated RNA was reverse transcribed. Samples of naive, central memory and regulatory T cells yielded a mean of about 3.5 million reads. Sequencing was performed with immunoSEQ multiplex PCR; in TCRdb, only in-frame clones are kept and a portion is missing. This table holds 230,000 or so clones, under 20% found once. Trimming removed 5 bases at V and 6 bases at J, with 15 bases between. Germline V gives CDR1 SGHTA, CDR2 FQGNSA. CDR3 length: 14 residues. The sequence was collected from a man aged 25-45 years with type 1 diabetes. Source material: naive CD4+ T cells from blood. The rearrangement uses TRBV7-2 and TRBJ2-3; maybe TRBD1 (6 bases). The CDR3 region has the DNA TGTGCCAGCAGCCCAGGACAGTTTCTTGATACGCAGTATTTT. Its translation is CASSPGQFLDTQYF.